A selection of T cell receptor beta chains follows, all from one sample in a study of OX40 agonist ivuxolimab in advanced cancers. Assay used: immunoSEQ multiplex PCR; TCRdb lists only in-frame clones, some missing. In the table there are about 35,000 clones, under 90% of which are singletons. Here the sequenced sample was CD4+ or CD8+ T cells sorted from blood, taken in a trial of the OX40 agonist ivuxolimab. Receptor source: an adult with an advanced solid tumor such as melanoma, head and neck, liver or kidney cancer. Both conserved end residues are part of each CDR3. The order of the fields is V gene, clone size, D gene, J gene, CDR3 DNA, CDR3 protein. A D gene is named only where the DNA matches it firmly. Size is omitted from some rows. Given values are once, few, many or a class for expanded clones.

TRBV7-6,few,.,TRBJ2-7,TGTGCCAGCAGTCGGACCCATTGGGAGCAGTACTTC,CASSRTHWEQYF
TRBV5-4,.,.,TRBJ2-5,TGTGCCAGCAGCTTGGGGCTTACCCAGTACTTC,CASSLGLTQYF
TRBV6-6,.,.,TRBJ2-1,TGTGCCAGCAGTCTTTCGAATGAGCAGTTCTTC,CASSLSNEQFF
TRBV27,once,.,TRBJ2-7,TGTGCCAGCAGTTTATTCCTCGGGAGCTCCTACGAGCAGTACTTC,CASSLFLGSSYEQYF
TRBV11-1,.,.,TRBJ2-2,TGTGCCAGCAGCTTATCTCCTCCCGGGGAGCTGTTTTTT,CASSLSPPGELFF
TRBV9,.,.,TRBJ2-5,TGTGCCAGCAGCGTCAACCAAGAGACCCAGTACTTC,CASSVNQETQYF
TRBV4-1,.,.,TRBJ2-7,TGCGCCAGCAGCCAAGACGAGAGCTCCTACGAGCAGTACTTC,CASSQDESSYEQYF
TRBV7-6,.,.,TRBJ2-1,TGTGCCAGCAGCCTTGGGGACGCAGGCGGCGGCCCTGAGCAGTTCTTC,CASSLGDAGGGPEQFF
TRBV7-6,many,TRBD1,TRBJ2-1,TGTGCCAGCAGCCAATCCGGGACAGGGGGTGGGAGGCAGTTCTTC,CASSQSGTGGGRQFF
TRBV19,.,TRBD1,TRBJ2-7,TGTGCCAGTAGTATCGCCGGGACAGGAACCTACGAGCAGTACTTC,CASSIAGTGTYEQYF
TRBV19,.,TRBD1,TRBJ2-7,TGTGCCAGTAGTATCGGGACAGGGTTCTACGAGCAGTACTTC,CASSIGTGFYEQYF
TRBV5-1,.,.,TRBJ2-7,TGCGCCAGCAGCTTGGAAAGGACGGGTCTTCGATTGAGCTCCTACGAGCAGTACTTC,CASSLERTGLRLSSYEQYF
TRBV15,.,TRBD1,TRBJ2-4,TGTGCCACCAGCAGAGCTCGAATAGGACAGGGGGTTGGAAACATTCAGTACTTC,CATSRARIGQGVGNIQYF
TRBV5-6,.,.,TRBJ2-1,TGTGCCAGCAGCTTGGTCGGGGCCAAGAATGAGCAGTTCTTC,CASSLVGAKNEQFF
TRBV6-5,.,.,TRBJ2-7,TGTGCCAGCAGTTACTCGATGGCCTCCCACGAGCAGTACTTC,CASSYSMASHEQYF
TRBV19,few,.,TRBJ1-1,TGTGCCAGTAGTACCCAGGGAAACACTGAAGCTTTCTTT,CASSTQGNTEAFF
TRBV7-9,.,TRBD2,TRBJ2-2,TGTGCCAGCGAGGAGCGGGGGACCGGGGAGCTGTTTTTT,CASEERGTGELFF
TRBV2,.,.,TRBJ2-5,TGTGCCCCCAGGGGCGGGATGACCCAGTACTTC,CAPRGGMTQYF
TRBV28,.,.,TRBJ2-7,TGTGCCAGCAGTTTAGGGACTCCGGCCTACGAGCAGTACTTC,CASSLGTPAYEQYF
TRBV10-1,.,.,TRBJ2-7,TGCGCCAGCAGTCTTACGACCGGGATTTCCTACGAGCAGTACTTC,CASSLTTGISYEQYF